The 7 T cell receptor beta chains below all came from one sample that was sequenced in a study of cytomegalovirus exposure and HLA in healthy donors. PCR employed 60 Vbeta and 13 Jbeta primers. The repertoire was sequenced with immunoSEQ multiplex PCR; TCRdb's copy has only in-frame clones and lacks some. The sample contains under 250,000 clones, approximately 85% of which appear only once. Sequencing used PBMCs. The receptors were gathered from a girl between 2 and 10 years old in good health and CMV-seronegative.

This CDR3 is CASTGTPNNNEQFF. CDR3 sequence (DNA): TGCGCCAGCACAGGGACTCCCAATAACAATGAGCAGTTCTTC. The rearrangement joins TRBV10-2 to TRBJ2-1, with D possibly being TRBD2 (6 bases). The CDR3 totals 14 residues. Germline V gene data show CDR1 as WSHSY and CDR2 as SAAADI. V shed 7 bases and J shed 5 bases, with 15 bases lying between them.

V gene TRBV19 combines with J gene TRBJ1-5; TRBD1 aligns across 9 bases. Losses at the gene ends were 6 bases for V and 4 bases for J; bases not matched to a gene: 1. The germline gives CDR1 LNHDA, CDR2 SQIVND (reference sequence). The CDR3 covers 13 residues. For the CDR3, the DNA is TGTGCCAGTAGGGGACAGGGAAATCAGCCCCAGCATTTT. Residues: CASRGQGNQPQHF.

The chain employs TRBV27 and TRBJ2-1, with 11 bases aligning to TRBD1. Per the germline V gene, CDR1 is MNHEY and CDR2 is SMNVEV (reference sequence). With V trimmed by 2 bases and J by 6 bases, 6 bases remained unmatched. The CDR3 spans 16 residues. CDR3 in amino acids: CASSLAVGTGGNEQFF. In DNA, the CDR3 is TGTGCCAGCAGTTTAGCCGTGGGGACAGGGGGCAATGAGCAGTTCTTC.

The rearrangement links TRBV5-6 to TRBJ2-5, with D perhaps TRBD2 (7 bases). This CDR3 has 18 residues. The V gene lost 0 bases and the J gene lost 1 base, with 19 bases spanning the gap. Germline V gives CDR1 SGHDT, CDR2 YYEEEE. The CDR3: CASSLVGGLFTFQETQYF. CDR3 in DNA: TGTGCCAGCAGCTTGGTCGGGGGGCTCTTCACTTTCCAAGAGACCCAGTACTTC. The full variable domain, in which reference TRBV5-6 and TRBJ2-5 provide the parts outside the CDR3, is DAGVTQSPTHLIKTRGQQVTLRCSPKSGHDTVSWYQQALGQGPQFIFQYYEEEERQRGNFPDRFSGHQFPNYSSELNVNALLLGDSALYLCASSLVGGLFTFQETQYFGPGTRLLVL.

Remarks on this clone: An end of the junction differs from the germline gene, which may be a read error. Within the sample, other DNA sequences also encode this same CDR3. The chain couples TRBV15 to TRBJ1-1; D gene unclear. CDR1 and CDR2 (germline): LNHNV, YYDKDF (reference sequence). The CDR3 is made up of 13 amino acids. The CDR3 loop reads CATAQGGNTEAFF. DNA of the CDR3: TGTGCCACCGCCCAAGGAGGGAACACTGAAGCCTTCTTT. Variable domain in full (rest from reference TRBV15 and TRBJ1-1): DAMVIQNPRYQVTQFGKPVTLSCSQTLNHNVMYWYQQKSSQAPKLLFHYYDKDFNNEADTPDNFQSRRPNTSFCFLDIRSPGLGDTAMYLCATAQGGNTEAFFGQGTRLTVV.

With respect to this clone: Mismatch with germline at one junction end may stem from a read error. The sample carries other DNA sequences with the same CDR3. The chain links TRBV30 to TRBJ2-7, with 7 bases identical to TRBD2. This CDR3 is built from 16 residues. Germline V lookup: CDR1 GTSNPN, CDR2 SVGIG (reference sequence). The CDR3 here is CAWRIQASGVDYEQYF. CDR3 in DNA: TGTGCATGGAGAATACAGGCTAGCGGTGTGGACTACGAGCAGTACTTC.

The CDR3 bases are TGTGCCAGCAGCGTAGGTACCCCAGGGAGAGGGGGCACTGAAGCTTTCTTT. Amino acid sequence: CASSVGTPGRGGTEAFF. The chain couples TRBV9 to TRBJ1-1; the D gene is possibly TRBD1 (6 bases). The CDR3 has 17 amino acids. Between the trimmed V and J ends, which lost 0 bases and 4 bases, there was a span of 19 bases. CDR1 and CDR2 (germline): SGDLS, YYNGEE.